This T cell receptor beta chain stems from a study of siplizumab effects on memory and regulatory T cells. The study, taken as a whole, reports: Confirmatory evidence of suppressive function in proliferating siplizumab-culture Tregs was not obtained. Naive T cells were seen as more diverse than memory cells and as major alloresponse contributors.

The data were produced by immunoSEQ multiplex PCR, yet TCRdb's version contains in-frame clones alone and is incomplete. The data hold more than 60,000 clones, with around 96% observed a single time. This CDR3 has 16 amino acids. CDR1 and CDR2 (germline): SEHNR, FQNEAQ (reference sequence). V was trimmed by 1 base and J by 1 base, leaving 11 bases between them. In regard to this clone: Its target is unknown.

What was sequenced was naive CD8+ T cells sorted from blood. V is TRBV7-9 and J is TRBJ1-5, with D hard to call. The clonotype originates from a human donor in good health. CDR3 bases: TGTGCCAGCAGCTTAGATGTTTCGGGGAGCAATCAGCCCCAGCATTTT. Translating it yields CASSLDVSGSNQPQHF. Supplemented by reference TRBV7-9 and TRBJ1-5, the full variable domain reads DTGVSQNPRHKITKRGQNVTFRCDPISEHNRLYWYRQTLGQGPEFLTYFQNEAQLEKSRLLSDRFSAERPKGSFSTLEIQRTEQGDSAMYLCASSLDVSGSNQPQHFGDGTRLSIL.